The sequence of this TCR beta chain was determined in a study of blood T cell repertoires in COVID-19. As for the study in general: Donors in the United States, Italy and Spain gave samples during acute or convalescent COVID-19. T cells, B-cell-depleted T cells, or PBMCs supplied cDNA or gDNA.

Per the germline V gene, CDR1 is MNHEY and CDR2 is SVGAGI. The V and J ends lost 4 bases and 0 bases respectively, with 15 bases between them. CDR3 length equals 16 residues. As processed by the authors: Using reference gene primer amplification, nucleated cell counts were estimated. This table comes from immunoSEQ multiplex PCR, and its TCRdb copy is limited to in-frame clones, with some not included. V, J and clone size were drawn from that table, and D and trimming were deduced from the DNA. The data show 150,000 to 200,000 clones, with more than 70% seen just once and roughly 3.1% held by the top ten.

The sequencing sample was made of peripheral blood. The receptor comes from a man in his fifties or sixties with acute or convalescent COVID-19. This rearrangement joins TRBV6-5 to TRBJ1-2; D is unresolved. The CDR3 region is CASSLDPTRANYGYTF. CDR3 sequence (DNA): TGTGCCAGCAGTTTAGACCCGACAAGAGCTAACTATGGCTACACCTTC.